A selection of T cell receptor beta chains follows, all from one sample in a study of type 1 regulatory T cells. No antigen is known for these receptors. MiXCR was run by TCRdb on the reads, yielding one entry per CDR3 protein. The data show fewer than 25,000 distinct CDR3 sequences, with 72% seen just once and roughly 13% held by the top ten. What was sequenced was cultured T cells, either the whole culture or a sorted T cell fraction (not recorded which). Every receptor here comes from a human donor in good health. Both conserved end residues are part of each CDR3. The D gene is left open where the match is weak. The size field is filled for only some rows; it gives once, few, many or a size class.

>-|-|TRBJ1-1|TRBV6-6|13
TGTGCCAGCACTAAGGCCGACTCTTCTGAAGCTTTCTTT
CASTKADSSEAFF
>-|-|TRBJ2-7|TRBV18|16
TGTGCCAGCTCACCCGCTGCTCCTTCAGGAGCCTACGAGCAGTACTTC
CASSPAAPSGAYEQYF
>-|-|TRBJ2-2|TRBV2|13
TGTGCCAGCAGTGAGGGGGCGTCCGGGGAGCTGTTTTTT
CASSEGASGELFF
>-|-|TRBJ1-6|TRBV4-3|15
TGCGCCAGCAGCCACGTGGGGTCCTATAATTCACCCCTCCACTTT
CASSHVGSYNSPLHF
>-|once|TRBJ1-6|TRBV5-1|12
TGCGCCAGCAGTCGGGGGAATTCACCCCTCCACTTT
CASSRGNSPLHF
>TRBD1|-|TRBJ1-2|TRBV12-3/TRBV12-4|16
TGTGCCAGCAGTCGCGGGACAGGGGGCGAGAACTATGGCTACACCTTC
CASSRGTGGENYGYTF
>TRBD2|once|TRBJ2-2|TRBV5-1|16
TGCGCCAGCAAGGTAGCGGGGGCCACGAACACCGGGGAGCTGTTTTTT
CASKVAGATNTGELFF
>-|-|TRBJ1-5|TRBV4-1|16
TGCGCCAGCAGCCAAGATCGGGAGTTGCGGGGTCAGCCCCAGCATTTT
CASSQDRELRGQPQHF
>-|-|TRBJ2-5|TRBV5-1|14
TGCGCCAGCAGCCCGGGCCAGCCCCCAGAGACCCAGTACTTC
CASSPGQPPETQYF
>-|once|TRBJ1-2|TRBV7-8|12
TGTGCCAGCAGCCCCTCAGGGGACGGCTACACCTTC
CASSPSGDGYTF
>-|-|TRBJ1-2|TRBV12-5|14
TGTGCTAGTGGTTTGGGTAGGGGAGTCTATGGCTACACCTTC
CASGLGRGVYGYTF
>-|few|TRBJ2-4|TRBV20-1|13
TGCAGTGCTAGGAGTGTAGCCAAAAACATTCAGTACTTC
CSARSVAKNIQYF
>-|-|TRBJ1-1|TRBV20-1|12
TGCAGTGCTACACAGCCAAACACTGAAGCTTTCTTT
CSATQPNTEAFF
>-|-|TRBJ2-3|TRBV12-3/TRBV12-4|15
TGTGCCAGCAGCGAAACGTGGCTTAGCACAGATACGCAGTATTTT
CASSETWLSTDTQYF
>-|-|TRBJ2-1|TRBV7-3|15
TGTGCCAGCAGCAAAGAACCGACTAGAGTCAATGAGCAGTTCTTC
CASSKEPTRVNEQFF
>-|-|TRBJ2-1|TRBV6-2/TRBV6-3|16
TGTGCCAGCCGACCACACCAGGGGGGGGGGAACAATGAGCAGTTCTTC
CASRPHQGGGNNEQFF